This TCR beta chain derives from a study of metastatic and nonmetastatic thyroid tumors. Across the study: Repertoire data that came from the blood and tumor or nodule tissue of malignant and benign thyroid patients were compared.

There were no patients who had received any treatment before thyroid surgery. Per germline, CDR1 KGHDR and CDR2 SFDVKD. V lost 7 bases, J lost 4 bases, and 6 bases stayed unmatched. This CDR3 comprises 14 residues. This clone has more than one count but fewer than ten. TCRdb used MiXCR to call clones anew from the PCR reads. The sample includes fewer than 25,000 clones, 18% of them seen just once. V is TRBV24-1 and J is TRBJ1-2; 9 nucleotides align to TRBD1. This receptor was obtained from a male donor with papillary thyroid cancer or a benign thyroid nodule (not recorded which). Some clones in this sample may be carry-over from other donors' samples. The sample was adjacent normal tissue. The chain's CDR3 is CATSLQGAGYGYTF. The CDR3 region has the DNA TGTGCCACCAGCCTACAGGGGGCGGGCTATGGCTACACCTTC.